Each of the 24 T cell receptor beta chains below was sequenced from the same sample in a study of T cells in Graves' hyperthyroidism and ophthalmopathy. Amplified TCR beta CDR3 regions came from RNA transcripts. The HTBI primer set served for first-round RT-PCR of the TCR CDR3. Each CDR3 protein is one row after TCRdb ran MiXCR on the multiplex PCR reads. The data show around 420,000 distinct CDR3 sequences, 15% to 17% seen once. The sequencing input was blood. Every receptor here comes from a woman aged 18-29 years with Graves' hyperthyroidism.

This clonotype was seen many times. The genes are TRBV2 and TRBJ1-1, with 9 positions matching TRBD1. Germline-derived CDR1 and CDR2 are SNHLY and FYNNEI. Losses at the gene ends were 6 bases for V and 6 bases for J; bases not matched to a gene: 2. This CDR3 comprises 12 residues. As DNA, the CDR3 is TGTGCCAGCAGCGACAGGGGGGCTGAAGCTTTCTTT. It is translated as CASSDRGAEAFF.

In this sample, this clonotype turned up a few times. The chain's CDR3 is CSVGGSGNYNEQFF. In DNA, the CDR3 is TGCAGCGTTGGTGGAAGCGGGAACTACAATGAGCAGTTCTTC. The chain combines TRBV29-1 with TRBJ2-1; 7 bases align to TRBD2. CDR3 length: 14 amino acids. Germline V gives CDR1 SQVTM, CDR2 ANQGSEA. The trim removed 4 bases at V and 3 bases at J, leaving 6 bases unmatched.

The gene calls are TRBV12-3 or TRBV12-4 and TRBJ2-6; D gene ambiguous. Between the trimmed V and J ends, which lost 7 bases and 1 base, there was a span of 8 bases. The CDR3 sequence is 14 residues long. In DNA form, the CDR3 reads TGTGCCAGCACGCGGTCTTCTGGGGCCAACGTCCTGACTTTC. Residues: CASTRSSGANVLTF.

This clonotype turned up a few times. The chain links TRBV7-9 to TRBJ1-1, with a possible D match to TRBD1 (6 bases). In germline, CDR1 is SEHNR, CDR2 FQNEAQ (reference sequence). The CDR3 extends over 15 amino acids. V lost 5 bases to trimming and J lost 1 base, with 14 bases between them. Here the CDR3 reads CASSTRQEPNTEAFF. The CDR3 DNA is TGTGCCAGCAGCACAAGACAGGAACCGAACACTGAAGCTTTCTTT.

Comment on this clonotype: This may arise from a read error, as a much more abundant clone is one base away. The CDR3, as DNA: TGTGTCAGCAGTGTGACTGGAAACACCATATATTTT. Amino acids: CVSSVTGNTIYF. V and J are TRBV28 and TRBJ1-3; D remains ambiguous. CDR3 size: 12 residues. Looked up from germline, CDR1 is MDHEN and CDR2 is SYDVKM.

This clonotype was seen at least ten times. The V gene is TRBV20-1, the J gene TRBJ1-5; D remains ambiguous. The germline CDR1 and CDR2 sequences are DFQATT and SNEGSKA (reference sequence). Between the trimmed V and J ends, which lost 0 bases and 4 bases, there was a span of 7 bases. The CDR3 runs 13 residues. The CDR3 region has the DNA TGCAGTGCTAGAGATGGGTTAAATCAGCCCCAGCATTTT. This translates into CSARDGLNQPQHF.

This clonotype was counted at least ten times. CDR3 in amino acids: CASSLGIRGNTIYF. Written as DNA, the CDR3 is TGTGCCAGCAGTTTAGGTATCCGCGGAAACACCATATATTTT. The chain carries TRBV12-3 or TRBV12-4 and TRBJ1-3; no clear D gene. The CDR3 spans 14 residues. Trimming pared 1 base from V and 4 bases from J, leaving 8 bases between.

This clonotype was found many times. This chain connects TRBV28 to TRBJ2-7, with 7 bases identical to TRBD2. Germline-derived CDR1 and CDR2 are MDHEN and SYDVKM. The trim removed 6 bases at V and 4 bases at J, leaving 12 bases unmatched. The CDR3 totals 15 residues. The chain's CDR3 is CASSPAESGKYEQYF. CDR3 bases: TGTGCCAGCAGCCCAGCCGAGAGCGGGAAATACGAGCAGTACTTC.

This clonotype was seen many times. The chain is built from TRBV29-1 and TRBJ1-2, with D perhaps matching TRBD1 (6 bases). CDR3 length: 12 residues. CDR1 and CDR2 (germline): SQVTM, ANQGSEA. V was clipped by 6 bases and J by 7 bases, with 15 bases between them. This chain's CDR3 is CSVGTSQIGYTF. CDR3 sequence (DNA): TGCAGCGTGGGGACATCCCAGATTGGCTACACCTTC.

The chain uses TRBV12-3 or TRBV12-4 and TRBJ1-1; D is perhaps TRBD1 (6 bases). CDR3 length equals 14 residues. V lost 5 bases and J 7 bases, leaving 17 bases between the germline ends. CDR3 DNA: TGTGCCAGCAGTCCCGCCCGAACAGGGCGTGAAGCTTTCTTT. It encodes CASSPARTGREAFF.

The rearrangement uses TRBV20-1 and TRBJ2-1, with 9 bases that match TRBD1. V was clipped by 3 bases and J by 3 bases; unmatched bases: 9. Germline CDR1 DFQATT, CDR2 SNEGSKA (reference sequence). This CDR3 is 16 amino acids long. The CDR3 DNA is TGCAGTGCTAGTCATCGGGACAGGGTTCTCTACAATGAGCAGTTCTTC. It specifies CSASHRDRVLYNEQFF.

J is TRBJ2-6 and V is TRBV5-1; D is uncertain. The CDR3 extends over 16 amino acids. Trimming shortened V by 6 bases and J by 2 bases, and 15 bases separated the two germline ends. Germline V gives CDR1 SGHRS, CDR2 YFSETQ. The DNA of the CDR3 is TGCGCCAGCACGACTTCGCCCCGGGCTGGGGCCAACGTCCTGACTTTC. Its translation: CASTTSPRAGANVLTF.

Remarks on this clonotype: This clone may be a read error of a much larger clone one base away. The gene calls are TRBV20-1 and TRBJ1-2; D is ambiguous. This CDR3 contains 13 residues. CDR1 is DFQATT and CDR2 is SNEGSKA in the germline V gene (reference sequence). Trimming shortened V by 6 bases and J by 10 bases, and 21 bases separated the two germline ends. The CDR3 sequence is CSARDTGKDAYTF. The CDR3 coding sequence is TGCAGTGCACGGGATACGGGAAAGGATGCCTACACCTTC.

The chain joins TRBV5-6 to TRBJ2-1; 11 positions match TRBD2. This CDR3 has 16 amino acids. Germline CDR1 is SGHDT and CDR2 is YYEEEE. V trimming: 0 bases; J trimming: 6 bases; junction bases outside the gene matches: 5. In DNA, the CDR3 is TGTGCCAGCAGCTTGGGAATTAGCGGGAGGGCCAATGAGCAGTTCTTC. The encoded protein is CASSLGISGRANEQFF.

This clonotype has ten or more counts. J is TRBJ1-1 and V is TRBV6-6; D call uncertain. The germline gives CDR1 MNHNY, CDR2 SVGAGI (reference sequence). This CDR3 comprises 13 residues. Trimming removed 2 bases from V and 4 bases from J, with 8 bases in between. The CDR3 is CASSYDIGTEAFF. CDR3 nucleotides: TGTGCCAGCAGTTACGACATAGGCACTGAAGCTTTCTTT.

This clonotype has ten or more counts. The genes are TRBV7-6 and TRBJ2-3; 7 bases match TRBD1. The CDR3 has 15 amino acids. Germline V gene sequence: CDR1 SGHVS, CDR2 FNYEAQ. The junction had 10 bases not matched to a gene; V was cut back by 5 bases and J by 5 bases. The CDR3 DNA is TGTGCCAGCAGCCCCACGACAGGGCGAGGAGATACGCAGTATTTT. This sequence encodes CASSPTTGRGDTQYF.

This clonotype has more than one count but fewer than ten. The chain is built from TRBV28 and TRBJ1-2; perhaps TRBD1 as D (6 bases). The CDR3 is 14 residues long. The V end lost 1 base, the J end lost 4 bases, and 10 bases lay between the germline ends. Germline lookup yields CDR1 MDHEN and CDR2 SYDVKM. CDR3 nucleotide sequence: TGTGCCAGCAGTTTATACAGGGCGATCTATGGCTACACCTTC. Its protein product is CASSLYRAIYGYTF.

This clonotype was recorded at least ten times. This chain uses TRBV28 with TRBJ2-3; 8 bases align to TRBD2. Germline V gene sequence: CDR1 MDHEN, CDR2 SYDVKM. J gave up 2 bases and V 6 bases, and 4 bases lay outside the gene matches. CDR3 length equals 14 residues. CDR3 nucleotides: TGTGCCAGCAGGGGACTAGGTTACACAGATACGCAGTATTTT. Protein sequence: CASRGLGYTDTQYF.

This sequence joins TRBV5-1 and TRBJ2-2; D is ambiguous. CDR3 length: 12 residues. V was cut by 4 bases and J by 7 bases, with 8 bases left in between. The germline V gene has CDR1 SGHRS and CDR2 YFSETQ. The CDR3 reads CASSPTLGELFF. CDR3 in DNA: TGCGCCAGCAGCCCCACCCTCGGGGAGCTGTTTTTT.

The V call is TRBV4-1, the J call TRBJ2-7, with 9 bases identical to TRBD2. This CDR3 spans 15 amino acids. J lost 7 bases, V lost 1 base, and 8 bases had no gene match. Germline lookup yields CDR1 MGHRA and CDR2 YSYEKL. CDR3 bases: TGCGCCAGCAGCCAAGCGACTAGCGGCCTTCTGGAGCAGTACTTC. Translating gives CASSQATSGLLEQYF.

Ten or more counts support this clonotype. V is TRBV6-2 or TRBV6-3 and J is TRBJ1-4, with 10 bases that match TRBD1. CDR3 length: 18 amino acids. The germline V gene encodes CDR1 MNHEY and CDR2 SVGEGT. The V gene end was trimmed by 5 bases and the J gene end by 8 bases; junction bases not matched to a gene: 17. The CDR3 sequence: CASSRGTGDSSGGEKLFF. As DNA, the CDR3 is TGTGCCAGCAGTCGGGGGACAGGGGACTCCTCAGGTGGAGAAAAACTGTTTTTT.

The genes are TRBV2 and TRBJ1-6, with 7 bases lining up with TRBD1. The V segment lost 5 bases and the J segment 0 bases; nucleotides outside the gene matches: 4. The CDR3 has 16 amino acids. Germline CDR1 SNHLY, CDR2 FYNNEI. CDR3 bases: TGTGCCAGCAGTCCAGGGGGAAACTCCTATAATTCACCCCTCCACTTT. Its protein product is CASSPGGNSYNSPLHF.

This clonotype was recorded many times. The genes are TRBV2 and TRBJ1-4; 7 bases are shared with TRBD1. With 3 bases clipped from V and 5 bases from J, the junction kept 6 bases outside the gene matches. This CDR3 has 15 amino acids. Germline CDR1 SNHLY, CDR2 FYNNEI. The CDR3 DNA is TGTGCCAGCAGTGATCCGGGGACAGCAAATGAAAAACTGTTTTTT. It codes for CASSDPGTANEKLFF.

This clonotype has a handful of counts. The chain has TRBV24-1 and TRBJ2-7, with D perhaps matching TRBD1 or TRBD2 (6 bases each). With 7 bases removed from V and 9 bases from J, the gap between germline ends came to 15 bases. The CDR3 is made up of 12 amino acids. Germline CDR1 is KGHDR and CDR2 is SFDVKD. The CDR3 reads CATRDRTNRQYF. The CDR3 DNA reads TGTGCCACCAGAGACAGGACTAATAGGCAGTACTTC.